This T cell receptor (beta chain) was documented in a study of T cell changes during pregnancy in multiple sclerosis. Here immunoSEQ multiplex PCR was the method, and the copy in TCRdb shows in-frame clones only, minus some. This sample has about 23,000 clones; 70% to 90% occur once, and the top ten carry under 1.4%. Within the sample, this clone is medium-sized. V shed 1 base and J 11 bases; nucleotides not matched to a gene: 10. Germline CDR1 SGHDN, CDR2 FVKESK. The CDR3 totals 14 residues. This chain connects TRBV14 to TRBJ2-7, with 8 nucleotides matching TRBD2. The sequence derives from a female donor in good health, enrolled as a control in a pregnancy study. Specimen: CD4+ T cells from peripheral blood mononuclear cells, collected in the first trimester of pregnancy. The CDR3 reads CASSQGAGGLIEYF. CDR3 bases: TGTGCCAGCAGCCAAGGTGCGGGAGGCCTAATTGAGTACTTC.